This T cell receptor (beta chain) was sequenced for a study of blood T cell repertoires in COVID-19. Looked up from germline, CDR1 is PRHDT and CDR2 is FYEKMQ (reference sequence). V was clipped by 5 bases and J by 6 bases, with 13 bases between them. The length of the CDR3 is 14 residues. Only in-frame clones appear in the TCRdb table, and some are missing; sequencing was by immunoSEQ multiplex PCR. The sample lists 110,000 to 150,000 clones; approximately 85% were seen once. This clonotype was obtained from a man in his fifties with acute or convalescent COVID-19. Input material: peripheral blood. The V gene is TRBV13, the J gene TRBJ2-2, with D maybe TRBD1 (5 bases). The CDR3 loop is CASSPTDPPGELFF. DNA for the CDR3: TGTGCCAGCAGCCCGACAGACCCCCCCGGGGAGCTGTTTTTT.